This TCR beta chain stems from a study of T cell repertoires in cytomegalovirus infection. Study details: The authors used CMV epitopes that were HLA-C-restricted (recently identified) and HLA-B-restricted (well studied). Indicated by public TCR beta signatures were CMV infection and matching HLA type.

On this clonotype itself: Antigen: not known.

Study results and caveats: Of the TCR beta families, the public ones yielded a cumulative frequency that identified carriers of CMV plus the relevant HLA. HLA-C-restricted CMV-specific TCR beta clonotypes prevailed in the ex vivo response.

TCRdb ran MiXCR on the reads and lists one entry per CDR3 protein. The sample has around 81,000 distinct CDR3 sequences; approximately 39% are singletons. The V and J ends lost 2 bases and 5 bases, in that order; junction bases with no gene match: 4. The CDR3 covers 15 residues. CDR1 is MGHRA and CDR2 is YSYEKL in the germline V gene. The material sequenced was CD8+ T cells from cultured PBMCs, taken from culture after CMV antigen stimulation. The receptor was derived from a human donor in good health (CMV status not recorded). Some clones in this sample may be carry-over from other donors' samples. The genes are TRBV4-1 and TRBJ2-5, with 11 nucleotides matching TRBD1. As DNA, the CDR3 is TGCGCCAGCAGCCAATGGACAGGGGGCTGGGAGACCCAGTACTTC. Amino acid sequence: CASSQWTGGWETQYF.